The next 5 T cell receptor beta chains were all read from a single sample in a study of resident and recirculating memory T cells in vitiligo. Assay: immunoSEQ multiplex PCR; the TCRdb copy retains only in-frame clones and omits some. The data hold some 70,000 clones, with approximately 93% observed a single time. The sequenced material came from blood. These receptors came from a male donor with vitiligo.

J is TRBJ2-7 and V is TRBV4-3; weak D call: TRBD2 (5 bases). CDR1 LGHNA and CDR2 YSLEER come from the germline V gene. Deletions cut 0 bases from V and 8 bases from J, with 11 bases between. The CDR3 length is 13 residues. The CDR3 DNA reads as TGCGCCAGCAGCCAAGATGGGCGGGCCCAGCAGTACTTC. The encoded protein is CASSQDGRAQQYF.

In DNA, the CDR3 is TGTGCCAGCAGCGAGGGGGGACAGTTCCAAGAGACCCAGTACTTC. This sequence encodes CASSEGGQFQETQYF. This sequence joins TRBV9 and TRBJ2-5, with a weak D call TRBD1 (7 bases). The germline V and J ends were trimmed by 3 bases and 1 base, with 13 bases remaining between them. CDR1 SGDLS and CDR2 YYNGEE come from the germline V gene. There are 15 residues in the CDR3.

This clone was picked up a small number of times. The chain combines TRBV4-1 with TRBJ2-2; 8 bases line up with TRBD1. Germline V gene lookup returns CDR1 MGHRA and CDR2 YSYEKL. CDR3 length: 16 residues. The V gene end was trimmed by 4 bases and the J gene end by 3 bases; junction bases not matched to a gene: 7. The CDR3 loop is CASSPHRGADTGELFF. The CDR3 DNA sequence: TGCGCCAGCAGCCCTCACAGGGGGGCGGACACCGGGGAGCTGTTTTTT.

V gene TRBV18 combines with J gene TRBJ2-2; TRBD1 matches 8 bases. Germline V gene lookup returns CDR1 KGHSH and CDR2 LQKENI. J gave up 6 bases and V 3 bases, and 3 bases lay outside the gene matches. This CDR3 is 14 amino acids long. The DNA of the CDR3 is TGTGCCAGCTCACCCCAGGGGGCGTCCGGGGAGCTGTTTTTT. It translates to CASSPQGASGELFF.

The V and J genes are TRBV12-2 and TRBJ2-5; the table calls TRBD2, which could not be checked here. TRBV12-2 is a pseudogene. The CDR3 contains 15 residues. CDR3 amino acids: CASRLGRRGQETQYF. The CDR3 DNA sequence: TGTGCAAGTCGCTTAGGGAGGAGAGGTCAAGAGACCCAGTACTTC.